This T cell receptor (beta chain) was recorded in a study of synovial regulatory T cells in juvenile arthritis. Across the whole study: One patient received methotrexate plus infliximab; one lacked treatment information.

Notes on the study in general: Synovial Treg CDR3 sequences overlapped more with iaTregs than other circulating Tregs. Compared with other blood Treg cells, inflammation-associated Treg cells had reduced TCR diversity.

The V gene's germline CDR1 is SGHRS and CDR2 YFSETQ. The CDR3 covers 13 residues. No DNA is listed. The assay was immunoSEQ multiplex PCR, and TCRdb's table has in-frame clones only and misses some. The sample holds around 10,000 clones. A note on this clone: Antigen: not known.

Patients had median age 11.6 years, range about 2.1-25. V gene TRBV5-1 combines with J gene TRBJ1-1; TCRdb's D gene call, TRBD1, goes unchecked for lack of DNA. This TCR came from a donor younger than 30 with juvenile idiopathic arthritis. Source material: Treg cells from blood. Subset described: remaining (HLA-DR-negative) circulating blood Treg cells. The CDR3 sequence is CASSPRDSTEAFF.